These T cell receptor beta chains were read from a single sample in a study of blood T cell repertoires in COVID-19. Libraries were prepared by immunoSEQ multiplex PCR; TCRdb keeps only in-frame clonotypes and omits some of them. The sample has approximately 180,000 clones, under 90% seen once. The sequenced sample consisted of peripheral blood. The receptors stem from a person between 65 and 80 years old with COVID-19, enrolled during active disease. CDR3s include the opening cysteine and the closing phenylalanine or tryptophan. D genes are given only for firm matches. Not every row has a clone size; where given, it reads once, few, many or a size class.

V gene	CDR3 length	J gene	clone size	D gene	CDR3 DNA	CDR3 protein
TRBV19	13	TRBJ1-1	NA	NA	TGTGCCAGTAGGACAGGAATGAACACTGAAGCTTTCTTT	CASRTGMNTEAFF
TRBV15	14	TRBJ2-7	NA	NA	TGTGCCACCAGCAGAGGTGGTAGTTCCTACGAGCAGTACTTC	CATSRGGSSYEQYF
TRBV12-1	13	TRBJ1-4	NA	NA	TGTGCCAGCAGCCCCAAGGAGGGAGTAAAACTGTTTTTT	CASSPKEGVKLFF
TRBV4-3	16	TRBJ1-2	NA	TRBD1	TGCGCCAGCAGCCAAGAAATAGTAGGGACAGCCGAGACTTCCACCTTC	CASSQEIVGTAETSTF
TRBV29-1	14	TRBJ1-2	NA	NA	TGCAGCACACGAAGGACAGTCGGCTCTGAGGGCTACACCTTC	CSTRRTVGSEGYTF
TRBV9	15	TRBJ2-3	once	TRBD2	TGTGCCAGCAGCGAAACGACTAGCGGCACAGATACGCAGTATTTT	CASSETTSGTDTQYF
TRBV6-1	13	TRBJ1-2	NA	NA	TGTGCCAGCAGTGAAACCCCATCTAATGGCTACACCTTC	CASSETPSNGYTF
TRBV2	13	TRBJ1-4	NA	NA	TGTGCCAGCAGGACAGGACCTAATGAAAAACTGTTTTTT	CASRTGPNEKLFF
TRBV11-3	14	TRBJ2-1	NA	TRBD2	TGTGCCAGCAGCTCGGGACTAGCACGCAATGAGCAGTTCTTC	CASSSGLARNEQFF
TRBV27	14	TRBJ2-7	NA	NA	TGTGCCAGCAGTTTATTCAGGGACTCCTACGAGCAGTACTTC	CASSLFRDSYEQYF
TRBV7-7	17	TRBJ2-6	NA	TRBD1	TGTGCCAGCAGCTCCCGGGACAGGGGAACAGGGGCCAACGTCCTGACTTTC	CASSSRDRGTGANVLTF
TRBV5-1	16	TRBJ2-3	NA	TRBD1	TGCGCCAGCAGCCCGGTTCCCCAGGGGGCTGGTGATACGCAGTATTTT	CASSPVPQGAGDTQYF
TRBV11-2	13	TRBJ2-5	NA	NA	TGTGCCAGCAGCAGGACAATCCAAGAGACCCAGTACTTC	CASSRTIQETQYF
TRBV7-3	12	TRBJ2-1	NA	NA	TGTGCCAGCAGCTCCGGACTCAACAAGCAGTTCTTC	CASSSGLNKQFF
TRBV7-9	15	TRBJ1-2	NA	NA	TGTGCCAGCAGCTTAGATATAACAGTTAACTATGGCTACACCTTC	CASSLDITVNYGYTF
TRBV19	14	TRBJ2-7	few	TRBD2	TGTGCCAGTAGTATCAGACTAGCCAGCTACGAGCAGTACTTC	CASSIRLASYEQYF
TRBV28	15	TRBJ2-5	NA	TRBD1	TGTGCCAGCAGCACCGTGGCCGGGACAGAAGAGACCCAGTACTTC	CASSTVAGTEETQYF
TRBV7-9	16	TRBJ1-4	once	NA	TGTGCCAGCAGCCCTGCGGGAGATACAACTAATGAAAAACTGTTTTTT	CASSPAGDTTNEKLFF
TRBV7-2	16	TRBJ2-3	NA	TRBD2	TGTGCCAGCAGCTTCCGCCTAGCGGGAGGAACAGATACGCAGTATTTT	CASSFRLAGGTDTQYF
TRBV4-2	15	TRBJ1-2	NA	NA	TGTGCCAGCAGCCGCGCGGGACCCTCAGAGGGAGGCTACACCTTC	CASSRAGPSEGGYTF
TRBV18	13	TRBJ1-2	NA	NA	TGTGCCAGCTCACTGGGACTGCTATATGGCTACACCTTC	CASSLGLLYGYTF
TRBV19	17	TRBJ2-2	NA	TRBD2	TGTGCCAGTAGGGGAGCTGCTAGCGGGGCCTGGACCGGGGAGCTGTTTTTT	CASRGAASGAWTGELFF
TRBV5-5	12	TRBJ1-1	NA	NA	TGTGCCAGCAGCTTTGCAGGGGCTGAAGCTTTCTTT	CASSFAGAEAFF
TRBV14	14	TRBJ1-6	NA	TRBD1	TGTGCCAGCAGCCAAGGGACAGGGGTTTCACCCCTCCACTTT	CASSQGTGVSPLHF
TRBV20-1	11	TRBJ2-5	NA	NA	TGCAGTGGTCTATTGGAAGAGACCCAGTACTTC	CSGLLEETQYF
TRBV27	16	TRBJ2-5	few	TRBD2	TGTGCCAGCAGTGGGATACTAGCGGGAGGACGAGAGACCCAGTACTTC	CASSGILAGGRETQYF
TRBV4-1	17	TRBJ2-3	NA	NA	TGCGCCAGCAGCCAAACGAATATACTCGCTAGCACAGATACGCAGTATTTT	CASSQTNILASTDTQYF
TRBV28	15	TRBJ2-7	NA	TRBD2	TGTGCCAGCAGGACCGCTAGCGGGAGGGCCTACGAGCAGTACTTC	CASRTASGRAYEQYF
TRBV7-9	16	TRBJ2-4	NA	TRBD1	TGTGCCAGCAGCTTAAGGGGACAGGGGAGGAGAGACATTCAGTACTTC	CASSLRGQGRRDIQYF
TRBV29-1	18	TRBJ2-6	NA	TRBD1	TGCAGCGTTGAAGAGTTGCAGGGGGCATTCTTTGGGGCCAACGTCCTGACTTTC	CSVEELQGAFFGANVLTF
TRBV9	18	TRBJ2-2	NA	NA	TGTGCCAGCAGCGCCCTACCAACGCCCTCTTACGCGGTCGGGGAGCTGTTTTTT	CASSALPTPSYAVGELFF
TRBV19	15	TRBJ1-5	NA	TRBD1	TGTGCCAGCCGAACCGGGACAGGGAACAATCAGCCCCAGCATTTT	CASRTGTGNNQPQHF
TRBV19	14	TRBJ2-1	NA	NA	TGTGCCAGTAGCAGAAGGACAGCTACGAATGAGCAGTTCTTC	CASSRRTATNEQFF
TRBV28	13	TRBJ2-3	NA	NA	TGTGCCAGCAGTTTACCTTCCCGAGATACGCAGTATTTT	CASSLPSRDTQYF
TRBV5-4	16	TRBJ1-3	NA	TRBD1	TGTGCCAGCAGCTTGGGGGGACAGGGAGGTGGAAACACCATATATTTT	CASSLGGQGGGNTIYF
TRBV6-6	16	TRBJ1-1	NA	TRBD1	TGTGCCAGCAGTTACTCGATAAACAGGGGGAACACTGAAGCTTTCTTT	CASSYSINRGNTEAFF
TRBV4-1	15	TRBJ2-1	NA	NA	TGCGCCAGCAGCCAACCGGGACAAGGCTCCAATGAGCAGTTCTTC	CASSQPGQGSNEQFF
TRBV7-8	17	TRBJ2-7	NA	TRBD2	TGTGCCAGCAGCTTAGGTCCTAGCGGGGTTTCGGGATACGAGCAGTACTTC	CASSLGPSGVSGYEQYF
TRBV4-2	15	TRBJ2-7	NA	TRBD1	TGTGCCAGCAGCCAAGTGTGGCAGGGGGTCTACGAGCAGTACTTC	CASSQVWQGVYEQYF